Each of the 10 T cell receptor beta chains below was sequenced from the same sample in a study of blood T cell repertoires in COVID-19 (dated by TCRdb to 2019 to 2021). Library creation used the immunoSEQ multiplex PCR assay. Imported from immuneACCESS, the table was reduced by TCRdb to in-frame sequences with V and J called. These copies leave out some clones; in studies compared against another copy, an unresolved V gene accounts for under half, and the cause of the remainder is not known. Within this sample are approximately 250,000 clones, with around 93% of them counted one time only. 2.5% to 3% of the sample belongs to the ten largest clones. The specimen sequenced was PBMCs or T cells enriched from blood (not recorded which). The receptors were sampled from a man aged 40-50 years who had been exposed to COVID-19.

The CDR3 here is CATSRSYNSPLHF. The CDR3, as DNA: TGTGCCACCAGCCGGTCCTATAATTCACCCCTCCACTTT. The chain combines TRBV24-1 with TRBJ1-6; no clear D. CDR1 KGHDR and CDR2 SFDVKD come from the germline V gene. V lost 7 bases, J lost 1 base, and 4 bases lay in between. The CDR3 is 13 amino acids.

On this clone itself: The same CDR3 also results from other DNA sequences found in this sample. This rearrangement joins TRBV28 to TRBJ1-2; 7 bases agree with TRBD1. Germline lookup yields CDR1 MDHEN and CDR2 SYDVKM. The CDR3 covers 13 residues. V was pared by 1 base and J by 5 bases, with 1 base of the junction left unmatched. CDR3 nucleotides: TGTGCCAGCAGTTTATCCAGGGGGTATGGCTACACCTTC. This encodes CASSLSRGYGYTF.

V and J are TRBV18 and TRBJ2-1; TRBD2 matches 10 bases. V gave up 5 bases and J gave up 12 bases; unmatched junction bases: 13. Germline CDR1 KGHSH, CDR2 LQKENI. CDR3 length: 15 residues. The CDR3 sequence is CASSIGTSEPAGQFF. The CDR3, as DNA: TGTGCCAGCTCAATCGGGACTAGCGAGCCGGCGGGGCAGTTCTTC.

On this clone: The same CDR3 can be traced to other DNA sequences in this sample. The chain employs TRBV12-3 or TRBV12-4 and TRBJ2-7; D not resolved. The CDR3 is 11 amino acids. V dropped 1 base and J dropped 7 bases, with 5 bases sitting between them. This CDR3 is CASSLGGEQYF. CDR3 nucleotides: TGTGCCAGCAGTTTAGGAGGAGAGCAGTACTTC.

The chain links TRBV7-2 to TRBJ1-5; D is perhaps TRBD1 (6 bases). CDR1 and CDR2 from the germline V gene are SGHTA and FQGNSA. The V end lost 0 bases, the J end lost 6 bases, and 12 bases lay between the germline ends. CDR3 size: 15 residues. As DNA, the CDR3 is TGTGCCAGCAGCTTAGCGCGGGGGGCTGGTCAGCCCCAGCATTTT. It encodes CASSLARGAGQPQHF.

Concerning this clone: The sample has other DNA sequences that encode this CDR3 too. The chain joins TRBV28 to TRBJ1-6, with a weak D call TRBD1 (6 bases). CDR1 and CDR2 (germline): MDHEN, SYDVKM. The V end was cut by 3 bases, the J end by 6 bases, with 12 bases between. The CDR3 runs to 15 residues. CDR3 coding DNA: TGTGCCAGCAGTTTGCAGGGGATGGGTAATTCACCCCTCCACTTT. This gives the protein CASSLQGMGNSPLHF.

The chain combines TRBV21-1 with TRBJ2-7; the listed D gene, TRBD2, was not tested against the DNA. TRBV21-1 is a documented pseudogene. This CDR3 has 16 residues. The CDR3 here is CASMRCLALHSYEQYF. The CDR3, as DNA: TGTGCCAGCATGAGATGCCTAGCGCTTCACTCCTACGAGCAGTACTTC.

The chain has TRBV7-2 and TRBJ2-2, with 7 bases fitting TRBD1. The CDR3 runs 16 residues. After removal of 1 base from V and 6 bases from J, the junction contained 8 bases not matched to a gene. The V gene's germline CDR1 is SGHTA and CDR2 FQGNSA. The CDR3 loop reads CASSLGQGNIAGELFF. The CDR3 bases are TGTGCCAGCAGCTTAGGACAGGGTAATATCGCCGGGGAGCTGTTTTTT.

CDR3 coding DNA: TGTGCCAGCAGCTTGGGGCGCGGACAGTTGAACACTGAAGCTTTCTTT. Translation gives CASSLGRGQLNTEAFF. The chain links TRBV5-6 to TRBJ1-1, with D possibly being TRBD1 (6 bases). Germline loops: CDR1 SGHDT, CDR2 YYEEEE. The CDR3 is 16 residues long. V gave up 0 bases and J gave up 0 bases, with 12 bases separating them. The whole variable domain, filled in from reference TRBV5-6 and TRBJ1-1, reads DAGVTQSPTHLIKTRGQQVTLRCSPKSGHDTVSWYQQALGQGPQFIFQYYEEEERQRGNFPDRFSGHQFPNYSSELNVNALLLGDSALYLCASSLGRGQLNTEAFFGQGTRLTVV.

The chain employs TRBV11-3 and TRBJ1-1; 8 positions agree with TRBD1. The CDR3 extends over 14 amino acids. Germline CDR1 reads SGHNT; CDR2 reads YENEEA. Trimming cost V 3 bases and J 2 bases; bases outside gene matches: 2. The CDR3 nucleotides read TGTGCCAGCAGCTTCAGGGGGCTTAACACTGAAGCTTTCTTT. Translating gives CASSFRGLNTEAFF.